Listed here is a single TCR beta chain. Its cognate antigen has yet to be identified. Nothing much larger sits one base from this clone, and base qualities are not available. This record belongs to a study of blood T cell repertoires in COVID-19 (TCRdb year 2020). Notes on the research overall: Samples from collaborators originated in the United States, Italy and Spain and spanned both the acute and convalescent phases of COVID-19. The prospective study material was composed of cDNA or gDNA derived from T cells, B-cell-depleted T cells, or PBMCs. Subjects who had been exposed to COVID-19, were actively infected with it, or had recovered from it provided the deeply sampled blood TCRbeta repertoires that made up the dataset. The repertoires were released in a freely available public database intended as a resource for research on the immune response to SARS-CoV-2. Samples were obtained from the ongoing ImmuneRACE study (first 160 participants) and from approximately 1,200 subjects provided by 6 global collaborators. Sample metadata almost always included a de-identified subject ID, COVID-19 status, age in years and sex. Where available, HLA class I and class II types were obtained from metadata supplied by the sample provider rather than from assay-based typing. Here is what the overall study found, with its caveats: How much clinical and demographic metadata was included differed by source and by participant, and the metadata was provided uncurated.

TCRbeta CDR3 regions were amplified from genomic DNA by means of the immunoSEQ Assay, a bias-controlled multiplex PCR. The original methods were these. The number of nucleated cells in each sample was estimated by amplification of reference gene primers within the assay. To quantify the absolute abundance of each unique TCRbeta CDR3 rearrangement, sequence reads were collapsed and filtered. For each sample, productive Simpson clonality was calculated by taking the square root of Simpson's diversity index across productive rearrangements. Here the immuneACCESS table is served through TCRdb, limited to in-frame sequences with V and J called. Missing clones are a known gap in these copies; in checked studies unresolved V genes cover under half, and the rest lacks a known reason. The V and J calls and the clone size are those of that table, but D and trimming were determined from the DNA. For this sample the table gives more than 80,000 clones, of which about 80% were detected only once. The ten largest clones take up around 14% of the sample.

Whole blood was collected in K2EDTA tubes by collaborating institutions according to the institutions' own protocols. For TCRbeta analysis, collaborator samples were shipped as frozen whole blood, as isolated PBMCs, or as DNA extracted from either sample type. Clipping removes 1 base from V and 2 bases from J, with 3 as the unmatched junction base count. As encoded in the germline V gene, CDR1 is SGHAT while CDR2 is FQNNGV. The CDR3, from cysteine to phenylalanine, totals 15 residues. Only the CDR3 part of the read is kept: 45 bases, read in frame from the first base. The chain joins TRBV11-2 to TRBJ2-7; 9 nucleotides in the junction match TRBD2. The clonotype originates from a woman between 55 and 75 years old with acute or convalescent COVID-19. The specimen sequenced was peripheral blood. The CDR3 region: CASSLALAGAYEQYF. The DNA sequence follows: TGTGCCAGCAGCTTAGCATTAGCGGGAGCCTACGAGCAGTACTTC.